The 28 T cell receptor beta chains given below trace back to one sample, sequenced in a study of early T cells in non-severe SARS-CoV-2 infection. TCRdb itself ran the 5' RACE reads through MiXCR, one entry per CDR3 protein. The sample includes around 86,000 distinct CDR3 sequences, roughly 14% of them seen just once. Material: whole blood. All receptors come from an adult who was a healthcare worker with PCR-confirmed SARS-CoV-2 infection or an uninfected control (not recorded which).

This clonotype was detected many times. This chain uses TRBV10-3 with TRBJ1-5, with D unclear. The germline V gene encodes CDR1 ENHRY and CDR2 SYGVKD. CDR3 length equals 13 residues. V lost 3 bases, J lost 8 bases, and 11 bases lay in between. The CDR3 DNA reads TGTGCCATCAGTGAAGGTTTGAATGAGCCCCAGCATTTT. It translates to CAISEGLNEPQHF.

For the CDR3, the DNA is TGTGCCAGCAGAAGACAGGTCCTGGAGACCCAGTACTTC. Encoded protein: CASRRQVLETQYF. The V gene is TRBV6-1, the J gene TRBJ2-5; TRBD1 might be the D (6 bases). Trimming left V 6 bases short and J 5 bases short, with 13 bases between. The CDR3 length is 13 residues. Germline values: CDR1 MNHNS, CDR2 SASEGT.

The chain employs TRBV2 and TRBJ2-1; 11 bases are a match to TRBD1. This CDR3 is 16 amino acids long. The germline V gene encodes CDR1 SNHLY and CDR2 FYNNEI. The trim removed 5 bases at V and 0 bases at J, leaving 3 bases unmatched. The chain's CDR3 is CASSTGTGGSYNEQFF. In DNA, the CDR3 is TGTGCCAGCAGTACCGGGACAGGGGGCTCCTACAATGAGCAGTTCTTC.

Points on this clonotype: A read error may explain this, as a much larger clone is one base away. The chain combines TRBV6-6 with TRBJ1-6; 10 bases fit TRBD1. Germline V gene lookup returns CDR1 MNHNY and CDR2 SVGAGI (reference sequence). CDR3 length equals 19 residues. V was pared by 5 bases and J by 0 bases, with 10 bases of the junction left unmatched. The CDR3 DNA is TGTGCCAGCAGTGGACCGGGACAGGGGACGAGCTCCTATAATTCACCCCTCCACTTT. It encodes CASSGPGQGTSSYNSPLHF.

J is TRBJ2-3 and V is TRBV7-3, with 8 bases that match TRBD2. This CDR3 comprises 16 residues. V lost 0 bases to trimming and J lost 6 bases; unmatched junction nucleotides: 8. Germline lookup yields CDR1 SGHTA and CDR2 FQGTGA. The CDR3 sequence is CASSLTFRGGRDTQYF. The CDR3 DNA is TGTGCCAGCAGCTTAACGTTCCGGGGGGGCCGGGATACGCAGTATTTT. The complete variable domain, with remaining parts taken from reference TRBV7-3 and TRBJ2-3, reads GAGVSQTPSNKVTEKGKYVELRCDPISGHTALYWYRQSLGQGPEFLIYFQGTGAADDSGLPNDRFFAVRPEGSVSTLKIQRTERGDSAVYLCASSLTFRGGRDTQYFGPGTRLTVL.

As concerns this clonotype: Being one base from a much bigger clone, this may be a read error. The chain employs TRBV7-3 and TRBJ2-4; a possible D gene is TRBD1 (5 bases). Germline-derived CDR1 and CDR2 are SGHTA and FQGTGA. The CDR3 consists of 14 residues. V lost 2 bases and J lost 9, with 14 bases in between. CDR3 in DNA: TGTGCCAGCAGCTTAGACAGCGACCAAATCATTCAGTACTTC. It yields the protein CASSLDSDQIIQYF.

Only a few counts were recorded for this clonotype. The CDR3 sequence is CASTLDPTKVYEQYV. DNA of the CDR3: TGTGCCAGCACCCTGGACCCCACGAAAGTATACGAGCAGTACGTC. The J gene is TRBJ2-7, the V gene TRBV6-1, with D uncertain. Trimming removed 7 bases at V and 4 bases at J, with 20 bases between. Germline V lookup: CDR1 MNHNS, CDR2 SASEGT. The CDR3 runs to 15 residues.

This clonotype came up many times. This chain uses TRBV7-6 with TRBJ2-3; 8 nucleotides match TRBD1. CDR1 and CDR2 (germline): SGHVS, FNYEAQ. The CDR3 consists of 14 residues. The J segment lost 4 bases and the V segment lost 4 bases, leaving 4 bases of the junction unmatched. CDR3 nucleotide sequence: TGTGCCAGCAGCTCCAGGACAGGGTCAGATACGCAGTATTTT. Protein: CASSSRTGSDTQYF.

This clonotype was found a few times. The chain employs TRBV20-1 and TRBJ2-3; the match to TRBD2 covers 11 bases. Germline V gives CDR1 DFQATT, CDR2 SNEGSKA (reference sequence). V dropped 2 bases and J dropped 4; count of bases not matched to a gene: 8. The CDR3 is 16 amino acids. CDR3 amino acids: CSARFGSGGAADTQYF. The CDR3 DNA follows: TGCAGTGCTAGATTCGGTAGCGGGGGGGCGGCAGATACGCAGTATTTT.

This clonotype appeared a few times. The chain couples TRBV5-1 to TRBJ2-3; 8 bases are shared with TRBD1. Germline trimming cut 4 bases from V and 4 bases from J; bases unmatched to any gene: 5. The CDR3 is 14 amino acids. Germline V gene lookup returns CDR1 SGHRS and CDR2 YFSETQ. For the CDR3, the DNA is TGCGCCAGCAGCCCGCCGGACAGGGCAGATACGCAGTATTTT. This codes for CASSPPDRADTQYF.

This clonotype showed up just a few times. This chain uses TRBV7-2 with TRBJ2-3, with D possibly matching TRBD2 (7 bases). The CDR3 loop spans 17 amino acids. Germline CDR1 reads SGHTA; CDR2 reads FQGNSA. The V and J ends lost 2 bases and 2 bases respectively, with 17 bases between them. The CDR3 reads CASSLPKGGDPTDTQYF. CDR3 nucleotide sequence: TGTGCCAGCAGCTTACCGAAGGGGGGGGATCCCACAGATACGCAGTATTTT.

This clonotype was recorded a few times. The chain links TRBV18 to TRBJ2-1; D possibly uses TRBD1 or TRBD2 (5 bases each). Germline V gene lookup returns CDR1 KGHSH and CDR2 LQKENI. The CDR3 covers 15 residues. Trimming cost V 3 bases and J 4 bases, with 13 bases left between them. The CDR3 DNA sequence: TGTGCCAGCTCACCCCGACGGGACCGTTACAATGAGCAGTTCTTC. This translates into CASSPRRDRYNEQFF.

This clonotype was seen a few times. The genes are TRBV29-1 and TRBJ1-2, with 7 bases aligning to TRBD1. Germline V gene lookup returns CDR1 SQVTM and CDR2 ANQGSEA. V trimming: 2 bases; J trimming: 3 bases; junction bases outside the gene matches: 9. The CDR3 extends over 15 amino acids. The CDR3 loop reads CSVEPREGAYYGYTF. The DNA for the CDR3 is TGCAGCGTTGAACCCCGCGAGGGGGCTTACTATGGCTACACCTTC.

V usage is TRBV7-7 and J usage is TRBJ1-1; D call uncertain. Germline lookup yields CDR1 SSHAT and CDR2 FNYEAQ (reference sequence). This CDR3 has 13 amino acids. V lost 1 base and J 8 bases, leaving 11 bases between the germline ends. This CDR3 is CASSLVPDGEAFF. CDR3 DNA: TGTGCCAGCAGCTTAGTACCCGACGGAGAAGCTTTCTTT.

This clonotype turned up a few times. V and J are TRBV5-1 and TRBJ2-5, with unresolved D. The ends were cut back, 3 bases at V and 1 base at J, with 10 bases in the middle. The CDR3 totals 14 residues. In germline, CDR1 is SGHRS, CDR2 YFSETQ. The CDR3 coding sequence is TGCGCCAGCAGCTCGTGGGTTGGCCAAGAGACCCAGTACTTC. It translates to CASSSWVGQETQYF.

This clonotype was found many times. CDR3 in DNA: TGTGCCAGCAGCCCCGTAGAGGACGCAACTAATGAAAAACTGTTTTTT. Translation gives CASSPVEDATNEKLFF. This sequence joins TRBV5-8 and TRBJ1-4; D gene uncertain. Germline assignment: CDR1 SGHTS and CDR2 YDEGEE. V dropped 4 bases and J dropped 0 bases, with 13 bases sitting between them. CDR3 length: 16 residues.

This clonotype has only a few counts. V and J are TRBV12-3 or TRBV12-4 and TRBJ2-7; tentatively, D is TRBD1 or TRBD2 (5 bases each). V was clipped by 6 bases and J by 4 bases, with 13 bases between them. The CDR3 loop spans 13 amino acids. CDR3 DNA: TGTGCCAGCAGCTTGGGACGGACGTACGAGCAGTACGTC. It yields the protein CASSLGRTYEQYV.

This clonotype was seen a handful of times. The chain uses TRBV7-8 and TRBJ2-5; 7 nucleotides align to TRBD1. This CDR3 has 12 amino acids. CDR1 and CDR2 (germline): SGHVS, FQNEAQ. CDR3 loop: CAVRGGEETQYF. The CDR3 DNA sequence: TGTGCTGTTCGAGGGGGCGAAGAGACCCAGTACTTC.

The chain joins TRBV6-6 to TRBJ2-7, with D perhaps TRBD2 (6 bases). This CDR3 is 15 amino acids long. Germline V gene sequence: CDR1 MNHNY, CDR2 SVGAGI (reference sequence). V shed 7 bases and J shed 2 bases, with 18 bases lying between them. The CDR3 region has the DNA TGTGCCAGCACCCCCGGGGGACCGACGACCTACGAGCAGTACGTC. Amino acids: CASTPGGPTTYEQYV.

This clonotype was detected a few times. V is TRBV29-1 and J is TRBJ2-1; TRBD2 aligns across 9 bases. The ends lost 3 bases at V and 6 bases at J; junction bases unmatched: 12. CDR3 length: 16 residues. CDR1 SQVTM and CDR2 ANQGSEA come from the germline V gene. The CDR3 spells CSVDVGASGASNEQFF. The CDR3, as DNA: TGCAGCGTTGACGTAGGTGCTAGCGGGGCGAGCAATGAGCAGTTCTTC.

This clonotype was counted only a few times. The CDR3: CSVDRGAGISTGELFF. The DNA of the CDR3 is TGCAGCGTTGATCGTGGGGCAGGGATTAGCACCGGGGAGCTGTTTTTT. The rearrangement uses TRBV29-1 and TRBJ2-2, with D perhaps matching TRBD1 (5 bases). Germline CDR1 is SQVTM and CDR2 is ANQGSEA. V was cut by 3 bases and J by 4 bases, with 18 bases left in between. The CDR3 loop spans 16 amino acids.

This clonotype has a handful of counts. This CDR3 reads CASSLTYSGTVYGYTF. The CDR3 coding sequence is TGTGCCAGCAGCCTAACCTACTCTGGGACAGTCTATGGCTACACCTTC. This rearrangement joins TRBV7-2 to TRBJ1-2, with 7 bases aligning to TRBD1. Germline V CDR1 and CDR2: SGHTA, FQGNSA. CDR3 size: 16 residues. The trim removed 5 bases at V and 4 bases at J, leaving 13 bases unmatched.

The genes are TRBV5-1 and TRBJ2-1; TRBD1 aligns across 7 bases. The ends lost 0 bases at V and 7 bases at J; junction bases unmatched: 7. This CDR3 has 15 residues. The germline CDR1 and CDR2 sequences are SGHRS and YFSETQ. The CDR3 sequence: CASSLGGTEKNEQFF. The CDR3 DNA reads as TGCGCCAGCAGCTTGGGTGGGACAGAGAAAAATGAGCAGTTCTTC.

This clonotype has just a few counts. This sequence joins TRBV29-1 and TRBJ2-2; TRBD2 matches at 7 bases. After removal of 2 bases from V and 6 bases from J, the junction contained 6 bases not matched to a gene. Germline-derived CDR1 and CDR2 are SQVTM and ANQGSEA. The CDR3 contains 14 residues. As DNA, the CDR3 is TGCAGCGTTGAAATTATTGCGGGGGCCGGGGAGCTGTTTTTT. Its translation: CSVEIIAGAGELFF.

This chain links TRBV30 with TRBJ2-5; unclear D gene. The V gene's germline CDR1 is GTSNPN and CDR2 SVGIG (reference sequence). There are 13 residues in the CDR3. V was clipped by 4 bases and J by 5 bases, with 14 bases between them. CDR3 in DNA: TGTGCCTGGAAATTGACCATCAGGGAGACCCAGTACTTC. It codes for CAWKLTIRETQYF. Variable domain in full (rest from reference TRBV30 and TRBJ2-5): SQTIHQWPATLVQPVGSPLSLECTVEGTSNPNLYWYRQAAGRGLQLLFYSVGIGQISSEVPQNLSASRPQDRQFILSSKKLLLSDSGFYLCAWKLTIRETQYFGPGTRLLVL.

In this sample, this clonotype turned up a few times. This chain uses TRBV6-5 with TRBJ2-1, with 7 bases lining up with TRBD2. V gave up 10 bases and J gave up 1 base; unmatched junction bases: 7. Germline CDR1 and CDR2: MNHEY and SVGAGI. This CDR3 is built from 14 residues. The CDR3 spells CATYSGGSYNEQFF. CDR3 nucleotide sequence: TGTGCCACCTATTCGGGGGGTTCCTACAATGAGCAGTTCTTC.

The chain uses TRBV29-1 and TRBJ2-7; possible D gene TRBD1, 5 bases. V was trimmed by 5 bases and J by 7 bases, leaving 12 bases between them. CDR3 length: 11 amino acids. The germline gives CDR1 SQVTM, CDR2 ANQGSEA. CDR3 amino acids: CSVLDSGEQYV. The CDR3 region has the DNA TGCAGCGTTCTAGACAGTGGGGAGCAGTACGTC.

This clonotype was detected ten times or more. The V gene is TRBV18, the J gene TRBJ1-3, with a tentative D call TRBD1 (6 bases). Trimming took off 1 base at V and 4 bases at J, with 11 bases between the two ends. Germline-derived CDR1 and CDR2 are KGHSH and LQKENI. This CDR3 has 15 amino acids. The CDR3 sequence: CASSPLSGDGNTIYF. In nucleotides, the CDR3 is TGTGCCAGCTCACCACTGTCAGGGGACGGAAACACCATATATTTT.